The next 18 T cell receptor beta chains were all read from a single sample in a study of blood T cells in healthy people across ages. Using a J-beta primer mix together with a sample-barcoded 5' primer, a second PCR was run for roughly 7 to 12 cycles. From the 5' RACE reads, TCRdb called clonotypes with MiXCR, one entry per CDR3 protein. The data hold fewer than 800,000 distinct CDR3 sequences, with about 32% observed a single time. Sample: blood. The receptors stem from a woman older than 75 in good health.

This chain joins TRBV7-6 and TRBJ2-2; maybe TRBD1 (6 bases). Germline CDR1 and CDR2: SGHVS and FNYEAQ. The CDR3 length is 15 residues. The V gene lost 3 bases and the J gene lost 1 base, with 9 bases spanning the gap. DNA of the CDR3: TGTGCCAGCAGCTTGGGACACAAGAACACCGGGGAGCTGTTTTTT. Residues: CASSLGHKNTGELFF. The entire variable domain, with the rest obtained from reference TRBV7-6 and TRBJ2-2, is as follows: GAGVSQSPRYKVTKRGQDVALRCDPISGHVSLYWYRQALGQGPEFLTYFNYEAQQDKSGLPNDRFSAERPEGSISTLTIQRTEQRDSAMYRCASSLGHKNTGELFFGEGSRLTVL.

The chain combines TRBV20-1 with TRBJ2-4; TRBD1 or TRBD2 may be the D gene (5 bases each). The CDR3 totals 14 residues. Per the germline V gene, CDR1 is DFQATT and CDR2 is SNEGSKA (reference sequence). Trimming shortened V by 5 bases and J by 7 bases, and 18 bases separated the two germline ends. The CDR3 spells CSAAAGAIQNIQYF. The CDR3 nucleotides read TGCAGTGCTGCCGCCGGGGCCATCCAGAACATTCAGTACTTC.

This clonotype has only a few counts. The chain has TRBV4-3 and TRBJ1-3; possible D gene TRBD1, 6 bases. V was trimmed by 1 base and J by 2 bases, leaving 12 bases between them. CDR1 is LGHNA and CDR2 is YSLEER in the germline V gene. The CDR3 is made up of 16 amino acids. CDR3 nucleotide sequence: TGCGCCAGCAGCCAAGGGGGGCGACGTACTGGAAACACCATATATTTT. It specifies CASSQGGRRTGNTIYF.

This clonotype was picked up many times. The junction and the germline gene differ at one end; a read error may be behind it. The genes are TRBV6-5 and TRBJ2-1, with 7 bases matching TRBD2. The CDR3 spans 14 residues. Germline V lookup: CDR1 MNHEY, CDR2 SVGAGI. The CDR3 sequence is CASSPGTTYNEQFF. The CDR3 DNA reads TGCGCCAGCAGCCCCGGGACTACTTACAATGAGCAGTTCTTC.

In the case of this clonotype: This may stem from a read error, because a much larger clone lies one nucleotide away. The CDR3 nucleotides read TGCAGTGCTCCCGGGACGGACTCCTACGGGCAGTACTTC. It yields the protein CSAPGTDSYGQYF. The J gene is TRBJ2-7, the V gene TRBV20-1; D may correspond to TRBD1 or TRBD2 (5 bases each). Germline assignment: CDR1 DFQATT and CDR2 SNEGSKA (reference sequence). This CDR3 is built from 13 residues.

The table lists this clonotype with many counts. V usage is TRBV6-5 and J usage is TRBJ1-1; a possible D gene is TRBD1 (6 bases). Trimming left V 9 bases short and J 3 bases short, with 11 bases between. CDR1 and CDR2 from the germline V gene are MNHEY and SVGAGI. The CDR3 consists of 12 residues. The CDR3 DNA follows: TGTGCCAGTGGGGACACCTACACTGAAGCTTTCTTT. As protein: CASGDTYTEAFF.

This clonotype was detected only a few times. This rearrangement joins TRBV20-1 to TRBJ2-1; 10 positions agree with TRBD1. The CDR3 loop spans 15 amino acids. Germline loops: CDR1 DFQATT, CDR2 SNEGSKA (reference sequence). V dropped 0 bases and J dropped 9; count of bases not matched to a gene: 8. This CDR3 reads CSARDGQGGHTEQFF. The CDR3 coding sequence is TGCAGTGCTAGAGACGGACAGGGGGGGCATACTGAGCAGTTCTTC.

The V call is TRBV29-1, the J call TRBJ1-2, with D perhaps matching TRBD1 (5 bases). This CDR3 comprises 13 residues. Trimming cost V 2 bases and J 3 bases, with 10 bases left between them. Germline-derived CDR1 and CDR2 are SQVTM and ANQGSEA. CDR3 sequence (DNA): TGCAGCGTTGAAAGGCCGGGGGACTATGGCTACACCTTC. It codes for CSVERPGDYGYTF.

The table lists this clonotype with many counts. The V call is TRBV4-1, the J call TRBJ2-3; D possibly uses TRBD1 or TRBD2 (5 bases each). Trimming removed 1 base at V and 2 bases at J, with 10 bases between. This CDR3 is built from 15 residues. Germline V CDR1 and CDR2: MGHRA, YSYEKL. The CDR3 DNA reads TGCGCCAGCAGCCAAGTTGCAGGGACCACAGATACGCAGTATTTT. Protein: CASSQVAGTTDTQYF.

This clonotype showed up just a few times. The chain recombines TRBV6-1 with TRBJ1-6, with D uncertain. This CDR3 contains 14 residues. Trimming stripped 10 bases from V and 7 bases from J, with 17 bases between. The V gene's germline CDR1 is MNHNS and CDR2 SASEGT. The CDR3 loop is CANSELLWNSPLHF. The CDR3 DNA reads as TGTGCCAACTCGGAGCTTTTATGGAATTCACCCCTCCACTTT.

This clonotype was counted only a few times. The CDR3 loop is CSWKDRVETQYF. The CDR3 bases are TGCAGTTGGAAGGACAGGGTGGAGACCCAGTACTTC. The V and J genes are TRBV20-1 and TRBJ2-5, with 8 bases aligning to TRBD1. The CDR3 totals 12 residues. Trimming removed 8 bases from V and 5 bases from J; junction bases left unmatched: 7. Germline lookup yields CDR1 DFQATT and CDR2 SNEGSKA (reference sequence).

The table lists this clonotype with many counts. This chain uses TRBV12-3 or TRBV12-4 with TRBJ1-5; no clear D gene. This CDR3 contains 14 residues. V was trimmed by 7 bases and J by 0 bases, leaving 10 bases between them. The chain's CDR3 is CASTPSSSNQPQHF. Here the CDR3 DNA reads TGTGCCAGCACCCCTTCCAGTAGCAATCAGCCCCAGCATTTT.

This chain links TRBV28 with TRBJ1-5; 7 bases line up with TRBD1. V lost 4 bases to trimming and J lost 7 bases; unmatched junction nucleotides: 10. The CDR3 has 15 residues. Germline V CDR1 and CDR2: MDHEN, SYDVKM. This chain's CDR3 is CASSWGKGAWQPQHF. The CDR3 DNA reads TGTGCCAGCAGTTGGGGAAAGGGGGCATGGCAGCCCCAGCATTTT.

This clonotype was detected many times. The V gene is TRBV20-1, the J gene TRBJ2-5; tentatively, D is TRBD2 (7 bases). Germline CDR1 is DFQATT and CDR2 is SNEGSKA (reference sequence). V dropped 3 bases and J dropped 4 bases, with 15 bases sitting between them. CDR3 length: 14 residues. DNA for the CDR3: TGCAGTGCTAGTTCTGGGGGGGGGCGAGAGACCCAGTACTTC. Protein sequence: CSASSGGGRETQYF.

The gene calls are TRBV6-6 and TRBJ2-5; D remains unclear. The tail of the sequence fits TRBJ2-7 better, so the J call may be wrong. This CDR3 is 13 amino acids long. Per the germline V gene, CDR1 is MNHNY and CDR2 is SVGAGI (reference sequence). In nucleotides, the CDR3 is TGTGCCAGCAGTTCCAAAGACCCTCACGAGCAGTACTTC. Amino acid sequence: CASSSKDPHEQYF.

V gene TRBV12-3 or TRBV12-4 combines with J gene TRBJ1-4; TRBD1 agrees at 7 bases. The CDR3 is 18 amino acids. J lost 8 bases, V lost 3 bases, and 18 bases had no gene match. CDR3 nucleotides: TGTGCCAGCAGTTTGGGCATCTCCCTTACAGGGGTCGGGGAAAAACTGTTTTTT. Residues: CASSLGISLTGVGEKLFF.

This clonotype has a count of ten or more. The chain couples TRBV5-1 to TRBJ1-1; weak D call: TRBD1 (6 bases). CDR3 length: 14 residues. Trimming took off 4 bases at V and 1 base at J, with 11 bases between the two ends. The germline V gene has CDR1 SGHRS and CDR2 YFSETQ. The CDR3 is CASSRRTANTEAFF. The CDR3 DNA follows: TGCGCCAGCAGCAGGCGGACAGCGAACACTGAAGCTTTCTTT.

This clonotype was seen a few times. The V gene is TRBV5-1, the J gene TRBJ1-6, with 7 nucleotides matching TRBD1. CDR1 and CDR2 from the germline V gene are SGHRS and YFSETQ. This CDR3 spans 15 amino acids. V shed 5 bases, J shed 5 bases, and the junction held 7 bases outside the gene matches. The CDR3 nucleotides read TGCGCCAGCAGGTTATCCGGGACAGATAATTCACCCCTCCACTTT. Encoded protein: CASRLSGTDNSPLHF.